A selection of T cell receptor beta chains follows, all from one sample in a study of regulatory T cells in long-lasting Graves disease. Via MiXCR, TCRdb re-called the multiplex PCR reads, giving one row per CDR3 protein. This sample has hundreds of thousands of distinct CDR3 sequences, with about 15% found just once. Another study also made use of these data, one on T cells in Graves' hyperthyroidism and ophthalmopathy.

The sample was peripheral blood mononuclear cells (PBMCs), taken at new diagnosis, from a patient treated with antithyroid drugs. Source of these receptors: a woman in her forties or fifties with Graves disease. The CDR3 runs from the conserved cysteine through the conserved F or W. D genes are given only for firm matches. Not all rows give a size; the values are once, few, many and, for expanded clones, a class.

TRBJ2-3	many	TRBV12-3/TRBV12-4	TRBD2	CASSQRTSGGGDTQYF	TGTGCCAGCAGTCAAAGGACTAGCGGGGGCGGAGATACGCAGTATTTT
TRBJ2-7	many	TRBV3-1	TRBD2	CASSQAGGSYEQYF	TGTGCCAGCAGCCAAGCGGGGGGCTCCTACGAGCAGTACTTC
TRBJ2-3	many	TRBV28	TRBD1	CASSLEGTGMIGTQYF	TGTGCCAGCAGTTTAGAGGGGACAGGGATGATAGGTACGCAGTATTTT
TRBJ1-1	NA	TRBV29-1	NA	CSVPGGAMNTEAFF	TGCAGCGTCCCTGGGGGTGCGATGAACACTGAAGCTTTCTTT
TRBJ2-7	NA	TRBV2	NA	CASSPGSLYEQYF	TGTGCCAGCAGCCCCGGGTCCCTGTACGAGCAGTACTTC
TRBJ1-4	few	TRBV12-3/TRBV12-4	TRBD1	CASTGGQFNEKLFF	TGTGCCAGCACCGGGGGACAGTTTAATGAAAAACTGTTTTTT
TRBJ1-6	once	TRBV10-3	NA	CASSDLGGGNSPLHF	TGTGCCAGCAGTGACTTGGGGGGCGGGAATTCACCCCTCCACTTT
TRBJ2-1	many	TRBV10-2	TRBD2	CASSLAGVYNEQFF	TGCGCCAGCAGTCTAGCGGGGGTATACAATGAGCAGTTCTTC
TRBJ1-6	few	TRBV11-2	NA	CASSLVPGPHNSPLHF	TGTGCCAGCAGCTTAGTACCGGGACCTCATAATTCACCCCTCCACTTT
TRBJ2-1	many	TRBV7-3	NA	CASSPATTHNEQFF	TGTGCCAGCAGCCCGGCGACTACCCACAATGAGCAGTTCTTC
TRBJ2-2	many	TRBV7-3	NA	CASSPRGTRTGELFF	TGTGCCAGCAGCCCCCGCGGGACACGCACCGGGGAGCTGTTTTTT
TRBJ2-5	few	TRBV27	TRBD2	CASSQNPLGGGGETQYF	TGTGCCAGCAGTCAAAATCCCCTCGGGGGGGGAGGAGAGACCCAGTACTTC
TRBJ2-5	few	TRBV19	TRBD1	CASSKSGQGIETQYF	TGTGCCAGTAGTAAGTCGGGACAGGGTATCGAGACCCAGTACTTC
TRBJ1-2	many	TRBV12-3/TRBV12-4	NA	CASSFLGVGYTF	TGTGCCAGCAGTTTTCTGGGGGTCGGATACACCTTC
TRBJ2-1	NA	TRBV19	TRBD1	CACRDRGINEQFF	TGTGCCTGTAGGGACAGGGGTATCAATGAGCAGTTCTTC
TRBJ1-1	many	TRBV7-8	NA	CASSLAGTYAEAFF	TGTGCCAGCAGCTTAGCCGGGACTTACGCTGAAGCTTTCTTT
TRBJ2-2	many	TRBV12-3/TRBV12-4	NA	CAGGRAGELFF	TGTGCCGGAGGCCGGGCCGGGGAGCTGTTTTTT
TRBJ1-2	many	TRBV12-3/TRBV12-4	NA	CASSLMGGFTYGYTF	TGTGCCAGCAGTTTAATGGGGGGATTTACCTATGGCTACACCTTC
TRBJ2-7	NA	TRBV5-4	NA	CASSSGGWALYEQYF	TGTGCCAGCAGCTCAGGAGGGTGGGCCCTCTACGAGCAGTACTTC
TRBJ1-5	many	TRBV18	NA	CASSYGRTGGGNQPQHF	TGTGCCAGCTCTTACGGACGAACGGGAGGTGGCAATCAGCCCCAGCATTTT
TRBJ2-3	many	TRBV6-2/TRBV6-3	TRBD1	CASSRPPGTGMDTQYF	TGTGCCAGCAGCCGTCCCCCAGGGACAGGGATGGATACGCAGTATTTT
TRBJ1-2	NA	TRBV28	TRBD1	CASSRGTGDYGYTF	TGTGCCAGCAGTCGCGGGACAGGGGACTATGGCTACACCTTC
TRBJ1-2	NA	TRBV5-1	NA	CASSHPAIGGGSYGYTF	TGCGCCAGCAGCCATCCGGCTATCGGGGGCGGGAGCTATGGCTACACCTTC
TRBJ1-5	NA	TRBV6-2/TRBV6-3	TRBD1	CASSIMTGAGQPQHF	TGTGCCAGCAGTATAATGACAGGGGCAGGGCAGCCCCAGCATTTT
TRBJ1-1	many	TRBV5-1	NA	CASRLGMNTEAFF	TGTGCCAGCAGACTCGGGATGAACACTGAAGCTTTCTTT
TRBJ2-7	many	TRBV5-1	TRBD1	CASSSSGQSYEQYF	TGCGCCAGCAGCTCCTCGGGACAGAGCTACGAGCAGTACTTC
TRBJ2-7	many	TRBV11-2	NA	CASSSSLGDEQYF	TGTGCCAGCAGCTCCTCTCTGGGGGACGAGCAGTACTTC
TRBJ1-1	many	TRBV6-2/TRBV6-3	NA	CASSYPQQGEAFF	TGTGCCAGCAGTTACCCGCAGCAGGGTGAAGCTTTCTTT
TRBJ2-7	many	TRBV20-1	NA	CSAWGTAYEQYF	TGCAGTGCCTGGGGCACAGCCTACGAGCAGTACTTC
TRBJ2-7	few	TRBV30	NA	CAWSLSPLDGEQYF	TGTGCCTGGAGTCTTTCTCCTCTCGACGGCGAGCAGTACTTC
TRBJ1-3	many	TRBV11-2	NA	CASSLVRTPRANTIYF	TGTGCCAGCAGCTTAGTACGGACACCCCGAGCAAACACCATATATTTT
TRBJ2-7	NA	TRBV2	TRBD1	CASQGDENEQYF	TGTGCCAGTCAGGGGGATGAAAACGAGCAGTACTTC
TRBJ1-5	few	TRBV10-3	NA	CAISESMFQKPGGNQPQHF	TGTGCCATCAGTGAGTCGATGTTCCAGAAACCTGGGGGCAATCAGCCCCAGCATTTT
TRBJ1-2	many	TRBV7-6	NA	CASSLDSGGYGYTF	TGTGCCAGCAGCTTAGACTCCGGGGGGTATGGCTACACCTTC
TRBJ2-5	NA	TRBV11-2	TRBD2	CASSHSGGPGETQYF	TGTGCCAGCAGTCATAGCGGGGGCCCTGGGGAGACCCAGTACTTC
TRBJ1-3	few	TRBV13	NA	CASSLQDYTGNTIYF	TGTGCCAGCAGCTTACAGGATTACACTGGAAACACCATATATTTT
TRBJ2-1	NA	TRBV6-1	TRBD1	CASRDRVTYNEQFF	TGTGCCAGCAGAGACAGGGTCACTTACAATGAGCAGTTCTTC
TRBJ1-2	many	TRBV10-3	NA	CAINPGTTYGYTF	TGTGCCATCAATCCAGGGACTACCTATGGCTACACCTTC